These 15 T cell receptor beta chains share one sample of origin, sequenced in a study of CXCR3-negative and CXCR3-positive naive CD8 T cells. UMI-labeled 5' RACE TRB cDNA libraries were prepared from the cells. TCRdb reworked the 5' RACE reads into one entry per CDR3 protein, no DNA. This specimen shows about 56,000 distinct CDR3 sequences; the ten leading clones hold 20% to 25%. The sample was memory CD8+ T cells from blood. These receptors came from a human donor in good health. Some clones in this sample may be carry-over from other donors' samples.

CDR3 sequence: CASSPGSYNEQFF. The rearrangement uses TRBV4-2 and TRBJ2-1. The CDR3 contains 13 residues. Germline lookup yields CDR1 LGHNA and CDR2 YNFKEQ.

The chain combines TRBV14 with TRBJ2-4; the D call of TRBD1 rests on TCRdb alone, since no DNA is present to check it. The CDR3 covers 14 residues. From germline, CDR1 is SGHDN and CDR2 FVKESK. Here the CDR3 reads CASSQDRDVDIQYF.

This chain connects TRBV6-1 to TRBJ2-5; TCRdb's D call, TRBD1, is unchecked because there is no DNA. CDR3 length: 15 amino acids. CDR1 and CDR2 from the germline V gene are MNHNS and SASEGT. The CDR3 is CASSEALTGSETQYF.

The chain links TRBV28 to TRBJ2-5; TCRdb proposes TRBD2, but this gene call is untestable without DNA. Per germline, CDR1 MDHEN and CDR2 SYDVKM. This CDR3 spans 14 amino acids. The CDR3 loop is CASTLGGGGETQYF.

The chain joins TRBV7-6 to TRBJ2-2; TCRdb proposes TRBD1, but this gene call is untestable without DNA. Germline assignment: CDR1 SGHVS and CDR2 FNYEAQ. The CDR3 sequence is 17 residues long. The CDR3 region is CASSFAIAGGPTGELFF.

This chain connects TRBV11-3 to TRBJ1-1; the TRBD1 assignment by TCRdb is unverifiable without DNA. The V gene's germline CDR1 is SGHNT and CDR2 YENEEA. The CDR3 has 15 amino acids. This CDR3 is CASSLRQGMNTEAFF.

The chain links TRBV30 to TRBJ2-7. Looked up from germline, CDR1 is GTSNPN and CDR2 is SVGIG (reference sequence). This CDR3 has 15 residues. This chain's CDR3 is CAWSELMTASYEQYF. The entire variable domain, with the rest obtained from reference TRBV30 and TRBJ2-7, is as follows: SQTIHQWPATLVQPVGSPLSLECTVEGTSNPNLYWYRQAAGRGLQLLFYSVGIGQISSEVPQNLSASRPQDRQFILSSKKLLLSDSGFYLCAWSELMTASYEQYFGPGTRLTVT.

V usage is TRBV2 and J usage is TRBJ2-5; the TRBD1 assignment by TCRdb is unverifiable without DNA. This CDR3 spans 14 amino acids. Germline CDR1 and CDR2: SNHLY and FYNNEI. The CDR3 sequence: CASSGQGWMETEYF.

The chain has TRBV27 and TRBJ2-7. In germline, CDR1 is MNHEY, CDR2 SMNVEV (reference sequence). The CDR3 runs 16 residues. The CDR3 is CASISHSAGSPYEQYF.

This clonotype is classed as medium-sized by frequency. The genes are TRBV15 and TRBJ2-1; without DNA, the TCRdb call of TRBD2 cannot be checked. The CDR3 runs 17 residues. Germline CDR1 LNHNV, CDR2 YYDKDF (reference sequence). The CDR3 loop is CATSQGLAEPSYNEQFF.

The chain uses TRBV19 and TRBJ2-1; checking the TCRdb D call of TRBD2 is not possible without DNA. This CDR3 contains 14 residues. Looked up from germline, CDR1 is LNHDA and CDR2 is SQIVND (reference sequence). The CDR3 loop is CASNPWGGSSEQFF.

The chain has TRBV30 and TRBJ2-4. CDR3 length: 11 residues. The germline gives CDR1 GTSNPN, CDR2 SVGIG (reference sequence). CDR3 sequence reads: CAWIAKNIQYF. Filled out from reference TRBV30 and TRBJ2-4, the complete variable domain reads SQTIHQWPATLVQPVGSPLSLECTVEGTSNPNLYWYRQAAGRGLQLLFYSVGIGQISSEVPQNLSASRPQDRQFILSSKKLLLSDSGFYLCAWIAKNIQYFGAGTRLSVL.

The J gene is TRBJ1-2, the V gene TRBV12-3 or TRBV12-4; TCRdb proposes TRBD1, but this gene call is untestable without DNA. The CDR3 consists of 14 residues. The CDR3 loop reads CASRTRTGYGGYTF.

CDR3 protein: CASSDSYSSSYNEQFF. The chain couples TRBV6-4 to TRBJ2-1. The CDR3 has 16 residues. Germline loops: CDR1 MRHNA, CDR2 SNTAGT.

The V call is TRBV3-1, the J call TRBJ2-1; the TCRdb call, TRBD2, lacks DNA for checking. CDR3 length equals 18 residues. The germline V gene has CDR1 LGHDT and CDR2 YNNKEL (reference sequence). CDR3 region: CASSQEIGPGLGLDGQFF.